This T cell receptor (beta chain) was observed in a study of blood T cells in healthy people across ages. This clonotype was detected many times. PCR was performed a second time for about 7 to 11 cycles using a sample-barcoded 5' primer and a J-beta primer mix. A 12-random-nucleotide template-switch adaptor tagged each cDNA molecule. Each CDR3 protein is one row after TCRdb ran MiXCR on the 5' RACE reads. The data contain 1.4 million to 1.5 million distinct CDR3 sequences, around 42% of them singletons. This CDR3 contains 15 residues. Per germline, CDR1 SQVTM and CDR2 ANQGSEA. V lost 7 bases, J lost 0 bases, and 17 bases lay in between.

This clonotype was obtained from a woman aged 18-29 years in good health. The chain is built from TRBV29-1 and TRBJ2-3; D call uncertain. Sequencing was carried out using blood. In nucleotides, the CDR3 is TGCAGCGCCTCATACACCCAATCTAGCACAGATACGCAGTATTTT. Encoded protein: CSASYTQSSTDTQYF.